Listed here are 20 T cell receptor beta chains from one sample, sequenced in a study of T-cell reconstitution after alpha-beta-depleted transplantation in children. Unique molecular identifiers were incorporated during preparation of the TCRbeta library. TCRdb itself ran the PCR reads through MiXCR, one entry per CDR3 protein. The repertoire includes 350,000 to 500,000 distinct CDR3 sequences, 43% of them detected once, and about 30% sits in the top ten. The material was PBMCs, obtained before TCRalphabeta/CD19-depleted stem cell transplant. These receptors were obtained from a girl aged 2 to 10 with aplastic anemia, due to receive a stem cell transplant.

V gene TRBV29-1 combines with J gene TRBJ2-1; 7 nucleotides match TRBD2. The germline V gene has CDR1 SQVTM and CDR2 ANQGSEA. V lost 2 bases, J lost 9 bases, and 7 bases stayed unmatched. This CDR3 has 13 amino acids. The CDR3 region is CSVETWTSGEQFF. In DNA, the CDR3 is TGCAGCGTTGAAACCTGGACTAGTGGTGAGCAGTTCTTC.

This rearrangement joins TRBV24-1 to TRBJ2-1, with 9 bases identical to TRBD2. The CDR3 totals 17 residues. In germline, CDR1 is KGHDR, CDR2 SFDVKD. The V gene end was trimmed by 4 bases and the J gene end by 6 bases; junction bases not matched to a gene: 12. CDR3 in amino acids: CATSDPRLAALGNEQFF. The CDR3 coding sequence is TGTGCCACCAGTGACCCCCGACTAGCGGCGTTGGGCAATGAGCAGTTCTTC.

The chain joins TRBV20-1 to TRBJ2-5; tentative D call: TRBD2 (6 bases). Germline CDR1 and CDR2: DFQATT and SNEGSKA (reference sequence). The V end was cut by 0 bases, the J end by 4 bases, with 15 bases between. The CDR3 has 15 amino acids. The CDR3 DNA reads as TGCAGTGCTAGAGATTACGCGACTAGTGGAGAGACCCAGTACTTC. It translates to CSARDYATSGETQYF.

This clonotype has a count of ten or more. V and J are TRBV5-6 and TRBJ1-5; 7 nucleotides match TRBD1. Germline values: CDR1 SGHDT, CDR2 YYEEEE. J gave up 7 bases and V 0 bases, and 7 bases lay outside the gene matches. There are 15 residues in the CDR3. CDR3 sequence reads: CASSLAGRGIQPQHF. The CDR3 region has the DNA TGTGCCAGCAGCTTGGCGGGCAGGGGGATCCAGCCCCAGCATTTT.

V is TRBV5-4 and J is TRBJ2-6, with TRBD1 matching 8 bases. The CDR3 loop spans 18 amino acids. Germline CDR1 is SGHNT and CDR2 is YYREEE (reference sequence). V lost 5 bases and J lost 0; bases outside the gene matches: 10. CDR3 amino acids: CASRLTGAQSSGANVLTF. As DNA, the CDR3 is TGTGCCAGCAGATTGACAGGGGCCCAAAGCTCTGGGGCCAACGTCCTGACTTTC.

This chain links TRBV28 with TRBJ2-7; D possibly uses TRBD1 or TRBD2 (5 bases each). Germline V gene lookup returns CDR1 MDHEN and CDR2 SYDVKM. The CDR3 sequence is 12 residues long. The V end was cut by 4 bases, the J end by 5 bases, with 9 bases between. The CDR3 reads CASSYRDDEQYF. The CDR3 region has the DNA TGTGCCAGCAGTTATAGGGACGACGAGCAGTACTTC.

This clonotype was recorded at least ten times. The chain links TRBV11-2 to TRBJ2-1, with 7 bases identical to TRBD2. V was clipped by 5 bases and J by 4 bases; unmatched bases: 11. The CDR3 contains 16 residues. Germline V gives CDR1 SGHAT, CDR2 FQNNGV. The DNA of the CDR3 is TGTGCCAGCAGCCCCCCCGGGGCGGGGGATTACAATGAGCAGTTCTTC. Translation gives CASSPPGAGDYNEQFF. The full variable domain, in which reference TRBV11-2 and TRBJ2-1 provide the parts outside the CDR3, is EAGVAQSPRYKIIEKRQSVAFWCNPISGHATLYWYQQILGQGPKLLIQFQNNGVVDDSQLPKDRFSAERLKGVDSTLKIQPAKLEDSAVYLCASSPPGAGDYNEQFFGPGTRLTVL.

This clonotype was picked up a small number of times. The rearrangement links TRBV7-2 to TRBJ2-7; D unresolved. Trimming cost V 1 base and J 0 bases, with 7 bases left between them. CDR1 and CDR2 (germline): SGHTA, FQGNSA. This CDR3 has 14 amino acids. The CDR3 sequence is CASSLGLHSYEQYF. CDR3 coding DNA: TGTGCCAGCAGCTTAGGTCTCCACTCCTACGAGCAGTACTTC.

This chain uses TRBV7-9 with TRBJ2-7; 7 bases agree with TRBD1. CDR3 length: 15 amino acids. CDR1 and CDR2 (germline): SEHNR, FQNEAQ (reference sequence). V trimming: 4 bases; J trimming: 1 base; junction bases outside the gene matches: 7. CDR3 sequence reads: CASSSATGLSYEQYF. Written as DNA, the CDR3 is TGTGCCAGCAGCTCCGCGACAGGGTTATCCTACGAGCAGTACTTC.

The chain is built from TRBV3-1 and TRBJ2-1; a weak D match, TRBD2 (5 bases). Germline V gene sequence: CDR1 LGHDT, CDR2 YNNKEL (reference sequence). The CDR3 extends over 13 amino acids. V lost 1 base and J 6 bases, leaving 7 bases between the germline ends. The CDR3 nucleotides read TGTGCCAGCAGCCAAGTCGGAGGCAATGAGCAGTTCTTC. It codes for CASSQVGGNEQFF.

This clonotype was counted many times. The chain joins TRBV3-1 to TRBJ2-7; 12 nucleotides match TRBD2. J was trimmed by 0 bases and V by 4 bases; bases with no gene match: 4. The germline V gene encodes CDR1 LGHDT and CDR2 YNNKEL (reference sequence). The CDR3 sequence is 16 residues long. CDR3 sequence reads: CASSPGLAGASYEQYF. The CDR3 region has the DNA TGTGCCAGCAGCCCGGGACTAGCGGGTGCCTCCTACGAGCAGTACTTC.

The CDR3 DNA sequence: TGTGCCAGCAGCTTAGGGGTGGCGCGGGACTACCGGTACAATGAGCAGTTCTTC. Protein: CASSLGVARDYRYNEQFF. The chain is built from TRBV11-1 and TRBJ2-1, with 7 bases that match TRBD2. The CDR3 totals 18 residues. Per germline, CDR1 SGHAT and CDR2 FQDESV (reference sequence). Trimming removed 1 base from V and 4 bases from J; junction bases left unmatched: 13.

This chain joins TRBV4-1 and TRBJ2-7, with D possibly TRBD2 on 6 matching bases. The V gene lost 0 bases and the J gene lost 7 bases, with 16 bases spanning the gap. CDR3 length: 15 amino acids. The germline CDR1 and CDR2 sequences are MGHRA and YSYEKL. CDR3 DNA sequence: TGCGCCAGCAGCCAAGATTTTCTTAGTGCGGGGGAGCAGTACTTC. It codes for CASSQDFLSAGEQYF.

A few counts support this clonotype. The V and J genes are TRBV20-1 and TRBJ2-5; 10 nucleotides line up with TRBD1. The CDR3 totals 15 residues. Germline trimming cut 1 base from V and 1 base from J; bases unmatched to any gene: 3. CDR1 is DFQATT and CDR2 is SNEGSKA in the germline V gene (reference sequence). CDR3 nucleotide sequence: TGCAGTGCTAGAGTGTGGGACAGGGGCCAAGAGACCCAGTACTTC. Protein: CSARVWDRGQETQYF.

This clonotype showed up just a few times. In this CDR3 the conserved last residue, phenylalanine or tryptophan, is missing, so a read error is likely. The DNA is left out, because the CDR3 cannot be placed on it with certainty; the CDR3 is given as TCRdb lists it. The V gene is TRBV19, the J gene TRBJ2-4; TRBD1 is the table's D call and was not checked against the DNA. The length of the CDR3 is 8 amino acids, counting both ends. CDR1 LNHDA and CDR2 SQIVND come from the germline V gene (reference sequence). The CDR3 region is CASITGTH.

The chain employs TRBV5-1 and TRBJ2-3; D perhaps matches TRBD2 (5 bases). Germline lookup yields CDR1 SGHRS and CDR2 YFSETQ. The CDR3 covers 15 residues. V dropped 5 bases and J dropped 0 bases, with 13 bases sitting between them. CDR3 DNA: TGCGCCAGCAGTGAGAGGGCAGAAAGCACAGATACGCAGTATTTT. This codes for CASSERAESTDTQYF.

This clonotype was seen only a few times. This chain connects TRBV2 to TRBJ2-3, with D perhaps TRBD1 (5 bases). Trimming left V 7 bases short and J 3 bases short, with 20 bases between. The CDR3 contains 16 residues. Germline V lookup: CDR1 SNHLY, CDR2 FYNNEI. CDR3 bases: TGTGCCAGCATCCCAGGGCAGGGCTTTGGGACAGATACGCAGTATTTT. It yields the protein CASIPGQGFGTDTQYF.

V is TRBV5-5 and J is TRBJ2-3; the match to TRBD1 covers 9 bases. V gave up 4 bases and J gave up 5 bases; unmatched junction bases: 5. The V gene's germline CDR1 is SGHKS and CDR2 YYEKEE (reference sequence). There are 14 residues in the CDR3. The CDR3 spells CASSMGQGGDTQYF. The CDR3 DNA reads TGTGCCAGCAGCATGGGACAGGGTGGAGATACGCAGTATTTT. The variable domain in full, with the rest retrieved from reference TRBV5-5 and TRBJ2-3, is DAGVTQSPTHLIKTRGQQVTLRCSPISGHKSVSWYQQVLGQGPQFIFQYYEKEERGRGNFPDRFSARQFPNYSSELNVNALLLGDSALYLCASSMGQGGDTQYFGPGTRLTVL.

This chain uses TRBV5-6 with TRBJ1-5; D possibly corresponds to TRBD1 (5 bases). Trimming stripped 2 bases from V and 2 bases from J, with 14 bases between. This CDR3 has 16 residues. Germline assignment: CDR1 SGHDT and CDR2 YYEEEE. CDR3 amino acids: CASSFRQSRGNQPQHF. For the CDR3, the DNA is TGTGCCAGCAGCTTCCGACAGTCCCGAGGCAATCAGCCCCAGCATTTT.

This chain joins TRBV20-1 and TRBJ1-4, with 7 nucleotides matching TRBD1. The length of the CDR3 is 17 residues. Trimming at V came to 6 bases and at J to 5 bases, leaving 18 bases not matched to a gene. The germline CDR1 and CDR2 sequences are DFQATT and SNEGSKA (reference sequence). DNA of the CDR3: TGCAGTGCCCTAACTTGGGCAGGGGGTTCTAGGAATGAAAAACTGTTTTTT. This gives the protein CSALTWAGGSRNEKLFF.